The clone carrying this T cell receptor beta chain was observed many times. Its specificity is not known. This specimen belongs to a study of neurological immune-mediated disorders. Study-wide results and caveats: Multiple sclerosis, the disease with the least TCR clonal expansion, fell below healthy controls, whereas HTLV-1-associated myelopathy showed the most.

By 5'RACE with 10-nucleotide random UMIs, the cDNA was made. Every sequencing run produced over 160 million TCR-beta sequences, and the sequences from any one run covered 15-18 subjects. TCRdb itself ran the 5' RACE reads through MiXCR, one entry per CDR3 protein. The repertoire holds about 62,000 distinct CDR3 sequences, with around 4.8% as singletons. The clonotype was recovered from a woman between 50 and 59 years old with multiple sclerosis. The sequenced sample consisted of PBMCs.

CDR3: CASSLERPSTDTQYF. The CDR3 DNA reads as TGCGCCAGCAGCTTGGAAAGGCCTAGCACAGATACGCAGTATTTT. This rearrangement joins TRBV5-1 to TRBJ2-3; D is ambiguous. Germline-derived CDR1 and CDR2 are SGHRS and YFSETQ. The CDR3 loop spans 15 amino acids. V shed 0 bases and J shed 0 bases, with 8 bases lying between them.